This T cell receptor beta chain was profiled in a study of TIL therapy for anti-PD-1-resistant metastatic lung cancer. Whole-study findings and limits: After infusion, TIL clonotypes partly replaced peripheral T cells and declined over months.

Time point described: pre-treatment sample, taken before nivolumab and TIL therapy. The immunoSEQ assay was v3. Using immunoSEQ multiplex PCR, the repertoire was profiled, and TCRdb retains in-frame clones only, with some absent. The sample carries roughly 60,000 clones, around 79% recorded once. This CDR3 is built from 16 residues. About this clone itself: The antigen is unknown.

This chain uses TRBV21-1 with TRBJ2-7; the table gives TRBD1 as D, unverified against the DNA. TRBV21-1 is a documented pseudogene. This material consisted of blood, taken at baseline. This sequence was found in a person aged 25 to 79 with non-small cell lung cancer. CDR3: CASSKVSGQGSYEQYF. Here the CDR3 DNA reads TGTGCCAGCAGCAAAGTTTCGGGACAGGGTTCCTACGAGCAGTACTTC.